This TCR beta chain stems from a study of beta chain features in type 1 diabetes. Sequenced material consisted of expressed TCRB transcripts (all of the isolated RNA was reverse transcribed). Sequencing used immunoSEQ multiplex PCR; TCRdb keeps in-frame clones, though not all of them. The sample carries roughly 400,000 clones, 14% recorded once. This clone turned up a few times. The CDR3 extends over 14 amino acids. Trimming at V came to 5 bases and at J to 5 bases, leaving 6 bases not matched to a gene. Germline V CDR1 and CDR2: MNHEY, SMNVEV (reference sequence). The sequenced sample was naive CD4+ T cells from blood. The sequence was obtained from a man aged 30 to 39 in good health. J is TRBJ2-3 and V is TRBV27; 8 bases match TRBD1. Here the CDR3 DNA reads TGTGCCAGCAGTATCCGGACAGGGAGAGATACGCAGTATTTT. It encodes CASSIRTGRDTQYF.